This T cell receptor beta chain was sequenced in a study of blood T cell repertoires in COVID-19. Across the study: Spain, Italy and the United States supplied samples that represented acute and convalescent COVID-19. T cells, B-cell-depleted T cells, or PBMCs supplied cDNA or gDNA.

Original methodology: Reference gene primer amplification yielded estimated nucleated cell counts. Only in-frame clones appear in the TCRdb table, and some are missing; sequencing was by immunoSEQ multiplex PCR. Clone size and the V and J calls come from that table; the DNA yielded D and trimming. The sample gives tens of thousands of clones, roughly 80% of which show up once; around 2.3% is in the top ten. V was pared by 4 bases and J by 8 bases, with 7 bases between. This CDR3 spans 11 amino acids. Germline CDR1 and CDR2: SGHDT and YYEEEE. The TCR sequence derives from a man aged 50 to 60 with acute or convalescent COVID-19. J is TRBJ2-1 and V is TRBV5-6; D remains unclear. The sample was peripheral blood. CDR3 protein: CASSHTDEQFF. CDR3 sequence (DNA): TGTGCCAGCAGCCATACGGATGAGCAGTTCTTC.